Sequencing of this T cell receptor (beta chain) was carried out in a study of CD8 T cells in Susac syndrome. V dropped 5 bases and J dropped 4 bases, with 10 bases sitting between them. The length of the CDR3 is 13 residues. CDR1 and CDR2 (germline): SGHRS, YFSETQ. It was with random hexamers that about 0.45 to 1 ug RNA was reverse transcribed. The immunoSEQ assay covered 54 Vbeta and 13 Jbeta segments for CDR3. TCRdb used MiXCR to reprocess the immunoSEQ multiplex PCR reads, holding one entry per CDR3 protein. The table includes about 180,000 distinct CDR3 sequences, around 95% detected once. The multiple sclerosis controls, all treatment-naive patients, had relapsing-remitting disease that was stable or active. Isolation of CD8+ and CD4+ T cells was performed negatively, whereas enrichment of TEMRA cells was done by FACS.

This rearrangement joins TRBV5-1 to TRBJ2-1; no definite D call. This receptor was identified in a human donor with multiple sclerosis. Material: CD4+ T cells from PBMCs. CDR3 in DNA: TGCGCCAGCAGATCTACACCTTACAATGAGCAGTTCTTC. Amino acids: CASRSTPYNEQFF.